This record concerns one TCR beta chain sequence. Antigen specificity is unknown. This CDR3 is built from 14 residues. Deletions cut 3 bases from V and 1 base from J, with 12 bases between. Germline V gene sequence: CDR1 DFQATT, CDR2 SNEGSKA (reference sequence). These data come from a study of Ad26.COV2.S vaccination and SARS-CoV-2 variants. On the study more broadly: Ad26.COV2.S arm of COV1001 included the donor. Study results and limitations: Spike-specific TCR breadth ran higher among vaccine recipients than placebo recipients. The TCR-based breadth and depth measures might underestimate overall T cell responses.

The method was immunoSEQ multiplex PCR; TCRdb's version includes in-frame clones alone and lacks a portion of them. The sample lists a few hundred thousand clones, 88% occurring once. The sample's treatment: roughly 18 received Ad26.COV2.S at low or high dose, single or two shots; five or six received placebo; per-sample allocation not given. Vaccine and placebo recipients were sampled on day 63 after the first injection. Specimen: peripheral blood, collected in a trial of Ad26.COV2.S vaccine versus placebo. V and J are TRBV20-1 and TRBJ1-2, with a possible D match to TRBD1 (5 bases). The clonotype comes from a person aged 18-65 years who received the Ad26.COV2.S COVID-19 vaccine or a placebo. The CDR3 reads CSASGDGFNYGYTF. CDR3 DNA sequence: TGCAGTGCTAGTGGGGACGGCTTTAACTATGGCTACACCTTC.